A single TCR beta chain is shown here with its context. The CDR3 has 15 amino acids. The record originates from a study of shared clonotypes between healthy human individuals. Each donor was a Caucasian adult residing in Nashville, Tennessee. About 100 million PBMCs supplied genomic DNA for unsorted samples. Unsorted PBMC DNA was sequenced on ten immunoSEQ deep assay plates. In the source study's methods: Junction-only immunoSEQ data arrived without quality scores, meaning filtering differed. Generated by immunoSEQ multiplex PCR, the TCRdb table keeps only in-frame clones and is missing some. The V and J calls and clone size are taken from that table; D and trimming were inferred from the DNA. The data hold 400,000 to 500,000 clones, with 70% to 85% observed a single time.

The chain carries TRBV1 and TRBJ2-5; the table's TRBD2 call for D was not verified on the DNA. The DNA end is more similar to TRBJ2-7, so the J call may be wrong. TRBV1 is reported as a pseudogene. The receptor comes from a woman in her thirties or forties in good health. Some clones in this sample may be carry-over from other donors' samples. Material: PBMCs. CDR3 in amino acids: CTSSQFAVSSYEQYF. The CDR3 DNA sequence: TGCACCAGCAGCCAATTTGCCGTTAGCTCCTACGAGCAGTACTTC.